These T cell receptor beta chains were read from a single sample in a study of beta chain features in type 1 diabetes. Method: immunoSEQ multiplex PCR; TCRdb's copy keeps in-frame clones and lacks some. The sample holds 310,000 or so clones; 11% are singletons and the top ten take more than 0.015%. Source material: naive CD4+ T cells from blood. The receptors here all came from a woman in her thirties in good health. Each CDR3 is given with its conserved first and last residue. A D gene is named only where the DNA matches it firmly. Clone size is shown for a subset of rows, as once, few, many or a class of expanded clone.

v_call,clone_size,d_call,j_call,cdr3_aa,cdr3_nt
TRBV6-6,.,TRBD1,TRBJ2-1,CATSTGKASEQFF,TGTGCCACCTCGACAGGGAAGGCGAGTGAGCAGTTCTTC
TRBV7-2,.,.,TRBJ2-5,CASSLSLQETQYF,TGTGCCAGCAGCTTATCACTACAAGAGACCCAGTACTTC
TRBV29-1,.,.,TRBJ2-1,CSVASQHNEQFF,TGCAGCGTTGCTTCACAGCACAATGAGCAGTTCTTC
TRBV18,.,.,TRBJ1-2,CASSPARTNYGYTF,TGTGCCAGCTCACCCGCCAGAACTAACTATGGCTACACCTTC
TRBV4-3,.,.,TRBJ2-7,CASSTEPGTGYYEQYF,TGCGCCAGCAGCACGGAACCGGGGACTGGGTACTACGAGCAGTACTTC
TRBV6-6,few,TRBD1,TRBJ1-1,CASSPRDSGREAFF,TGTGCCAGCAGTCCCCGGGACAGCGGGAGGGAAGCTTTCTTT
TRBV29-1,.,TRBD1,TRBJ2-5,CSAARGLETQYF,TGCAGCGCCGCCAGGGGGCTCGAGACCCAGTACTTC
TRBV7-3,.,TRBD2,TRBJ2-1,CASSLNSGRVNNEQFF,TGTGCCAGCAGCTTAAATAGCGGGAGGGTCAACAATGAGCAGTTCTTC
TRBV29-1,few,TRBD2,TRBJ2-7,CSVYKPPGLAGGYEQYF,TGCAGCGTCTATAAACCACCGGGACTAGCGGGAGGGTACGAGCAGTACTTC
TRBV2,.,.,TRBJ2-5,CASQNLQSQETQYF,TGTGCCAGCCAGAATTTACAGTCCCAAGAGACCCAGTACTTC
TRBV30,.,TRBD1,TRBJ2-5,CAWSDLRDRGREETQYF,TGTGCCTGGAGTGATCTACGGGACAGGGGGCGGGAAGAGACCCAGTACTTC
TRBV18,few,TRBD1,TRBJ2-7,CASSPDRGGYEQYF,TGTGCCAGCTCACCAGACAGGGGGGGCTACGAGCAGTACTTC
TRBV23-1,.,TRBD1,TRBJ1-2,CASSQFITGDGYTF,TGCGCCAGCAGTCAATTTATAACAGGGGATGGCTACACCTTC
TRBV14,few,.,TRBJ1-1,CASSQFQAMNTEAFF,TGTGCCAGCAGCCAATTCCAGGCGATGAACACTGAAGCTTTCTTT
TRBV6-5,few,.,TRBJ2-3,CASSYSGTATDTQYF,TGTGCCAGCAGTTACTCCGGGACTGCCACAGATACGCAGTATTTT
TRBV9,few,TRBD1,TRBJ1-5,CASSVEGASNQPQHF,TGTGCCAGCAGCGTCGAGGGGGCAAGCAATCAGCCCCAGCATTTT
TRBV10-3,.,TRBD1,TRBJ2-5,CAISESNTGGRGEQYF,TGTGCCATCAGTGAGTCTAACACAGGGGGGAGAGGTGAGCAGTACTTC
TRBV29-1,few,TRBD2,TRBJ2-7,CSVALLAGGYEQYF,TGCAGCGTTGCTCTACTAGCGGGAGGGTACGAGCAGTACTTC
TRBV15,.,TRBD2,TRBJ2-3,CATSRRLAGVVDTQYF,TGTGCCACCAGCAGAAGACTAGCGGGAGTGGTAGATACGCAGTATTTT
TRBV9,few,.,TRBJ2-4,CASSSGAGANKNIQYF,TGTGCCAGCAGCTCCGGGGCAGGGGCCAACAAAAACATTCAGTACTTC
TRBV11-2,few,.,TRBJ2-1,CASSSRQEQFF,TGTGCCAGCAGCTCAAGACAAGAGCAGTTCTTC
TRBV30,few,.,TRBJ2-7,CAWSVGGVAYEQYF,TGTGCCTGGAGTGTCGGCGGAGTCGCCTACGAGCAGTACTTC